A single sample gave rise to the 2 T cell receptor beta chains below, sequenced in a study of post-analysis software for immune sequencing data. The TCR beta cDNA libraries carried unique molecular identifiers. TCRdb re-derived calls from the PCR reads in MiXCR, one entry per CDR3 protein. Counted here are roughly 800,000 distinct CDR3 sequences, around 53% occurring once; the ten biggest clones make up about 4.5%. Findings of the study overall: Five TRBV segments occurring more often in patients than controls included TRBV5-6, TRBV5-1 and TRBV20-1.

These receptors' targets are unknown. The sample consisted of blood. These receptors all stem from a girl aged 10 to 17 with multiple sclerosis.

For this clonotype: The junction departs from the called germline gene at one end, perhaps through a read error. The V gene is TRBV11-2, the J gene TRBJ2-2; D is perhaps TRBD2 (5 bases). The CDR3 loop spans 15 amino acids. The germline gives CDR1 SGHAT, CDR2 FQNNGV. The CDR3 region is CTSSLGSTKPGELFF. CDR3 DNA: TGTACCAGCAGCTTAGGGAGCACCAAGCCCGGGGAGCTGTTTTTT.

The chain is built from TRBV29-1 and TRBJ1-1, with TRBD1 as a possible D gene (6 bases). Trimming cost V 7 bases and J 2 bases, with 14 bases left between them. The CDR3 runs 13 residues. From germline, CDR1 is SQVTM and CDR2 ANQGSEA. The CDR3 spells CSGSRGPNTEAFF. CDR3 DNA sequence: TGCAGCGGTAGCAGGGGACCCAACACTGAAGCTTTCTTT.